This entry describes one T cell receptor (beta chain). The antigen is not known. These data belong to a study of cytomegalovirus exposure and HLA in healthy donors. About the research overall: The roughly 660 first-cohort repertoires shared a platform with the approximately 130 validation repertoires, as reported in a later analysis. General study points: According to a subsequent analysis, TCR clusters identified in the first cohort showed a tendency to co-occur across the 120 or so validation repertoires.

The V end was cut by 0 bases, the J end by 10 bases, with 11 bases between. Germline V lookup: CDR1 SGHRS, CDR2 YFSETQ. The CDR3 runs to 13 residues. The validation cohort, a group of over a hundred subjects, included the donors and was separate from the approximately 650-subject first cohort. Repertoires were generated with immunoSEQ multiplex PCR, while TCRdb's copy carries only in-frame clones and drops some. Altogether approximately 97,000 clones are present, around 93% being singletons, with the ten largest covering approximately 1.1%. The material sequenced was PBMCs. The rearrangement uses TRBV5-1 and TRBJ1-3; TRBD1 is a possible D gene (5 bases). The receptor was isolated from a woman younger than 45 in good health and CMV-seropositive. The CDR3 bases are TGCGCCAGCAGCTTGGCTGGCCGGGGGACCATATATTTT. It encodes CASSLAGRGTIYF.